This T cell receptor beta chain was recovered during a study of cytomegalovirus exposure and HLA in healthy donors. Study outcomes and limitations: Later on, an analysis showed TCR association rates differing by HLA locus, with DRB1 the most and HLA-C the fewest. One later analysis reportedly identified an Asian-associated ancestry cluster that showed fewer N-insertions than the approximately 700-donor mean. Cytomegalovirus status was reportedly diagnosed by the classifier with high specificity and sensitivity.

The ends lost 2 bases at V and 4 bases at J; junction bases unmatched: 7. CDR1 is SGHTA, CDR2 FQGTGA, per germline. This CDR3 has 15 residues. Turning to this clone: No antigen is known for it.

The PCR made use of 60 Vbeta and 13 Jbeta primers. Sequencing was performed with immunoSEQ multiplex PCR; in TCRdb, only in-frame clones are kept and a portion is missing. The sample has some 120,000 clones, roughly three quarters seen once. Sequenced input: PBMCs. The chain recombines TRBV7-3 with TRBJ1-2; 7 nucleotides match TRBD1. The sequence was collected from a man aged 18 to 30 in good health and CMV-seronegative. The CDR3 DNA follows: TGTGCCAGCAGCTTAGGGACAGTATTCTCCTATGGCTACACCTTC. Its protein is CASSLGTVFSYGYTF.